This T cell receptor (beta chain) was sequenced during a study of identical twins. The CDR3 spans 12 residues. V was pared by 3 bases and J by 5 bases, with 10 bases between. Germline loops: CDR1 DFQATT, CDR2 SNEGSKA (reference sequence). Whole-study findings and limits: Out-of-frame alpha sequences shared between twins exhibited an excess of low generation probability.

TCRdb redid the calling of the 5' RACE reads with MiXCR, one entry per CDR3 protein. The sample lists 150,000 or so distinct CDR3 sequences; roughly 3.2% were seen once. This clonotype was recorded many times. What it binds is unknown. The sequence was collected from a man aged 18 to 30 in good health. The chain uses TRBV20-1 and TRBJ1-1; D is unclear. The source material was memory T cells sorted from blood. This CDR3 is CSASPLRTEAFF. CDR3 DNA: TGCAGTGCTAGCCCGTTGAGGACTGAAGCTTTCTTT.